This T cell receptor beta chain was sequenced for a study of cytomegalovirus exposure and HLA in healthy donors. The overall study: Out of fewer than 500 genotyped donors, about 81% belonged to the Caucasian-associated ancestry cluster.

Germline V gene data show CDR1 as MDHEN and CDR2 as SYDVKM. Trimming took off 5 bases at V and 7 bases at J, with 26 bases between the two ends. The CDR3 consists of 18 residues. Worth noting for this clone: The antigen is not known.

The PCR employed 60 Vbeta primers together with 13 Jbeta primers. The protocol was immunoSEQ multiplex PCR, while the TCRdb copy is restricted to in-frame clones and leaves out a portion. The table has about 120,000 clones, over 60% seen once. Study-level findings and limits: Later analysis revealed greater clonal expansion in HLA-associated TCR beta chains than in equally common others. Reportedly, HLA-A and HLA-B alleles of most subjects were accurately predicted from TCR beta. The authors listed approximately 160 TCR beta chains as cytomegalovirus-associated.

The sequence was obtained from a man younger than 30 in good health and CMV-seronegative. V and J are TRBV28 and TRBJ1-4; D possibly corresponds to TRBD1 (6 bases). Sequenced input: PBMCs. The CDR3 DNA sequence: TGTGCCAGCAGTACCATCCCAGGGGTAGAGGGTGGGTTTGAAAAACTGTTTTTT. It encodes CASSTIPGVEGGFEKLFF.